This is a list of T cell receptor beta chains from one sample in a study of cytomegalovirus exposure and HLA in healthy donors. The assay was immunoSEQ multiplex PCR, and TCRdb's table has in-frame clones only and misses some. The table has 100,000 to 150,000 clones, about 78% seen once. The sample taken for sequencing was PBMCs. These receptors all come from a female donor in good health and CMV-seronegative. CDR3s include the opening cysteine and the closing phenylalanine or tryptophan. A D gene is named only where the DNA matches it firmly. For some rows the clone size is stated as once, few or many, or as a class when expanded; others skip it.

TGCGCCAGCAGATCCGGGACAGGGAACACTGAAGCTTTCTTT	CASRSGTGNTEAFF	.	TRBV5-1	TRBJ1-1	TRBD1
TGTGCCAGCAGTGTCTCGGGCTACGAGCAGTACTTC	CASSVSGYEQYF	.	TRBV2	TRBJ2-7	.
TGTGCCAGCAGTGTCCGGGACTCTCTGTACGAGCAGTACTTC	CASSVRDSLYEQYF	.	TRBV28	TRBJ2-7	.
TGTGCCAGCTCACCTGGAAGGGGCGAGCAGTACTTC	CASSPGRGEQYF	.	TRBV18	TRBJ2-7	.
TGCGCCAGCAGCTTAAGACCCGGGGAGACCCAGTACTTC	CASSLRPGETQYF	few	TRBV5-1	TRBJ2-5	.
TGTGCCAGTACCATCTCTGGGGCCAACGGCCTGACTTTC	CASTISGANGLTF	.	TRBV19	TRBJ2-6	.
TGTGCCAGCTCACCACCGGGACAGCTCTATCCGCCCCAGCATTTT	CASSPPGQLYPPQHF	.	TRBV18	TRBJ1-5	TRBD1
TGTGCCAGCAGGAGTCTGGGGAGCTCCTACAATGAGCAGTTCTTC	CASRSLGSSYNEQFF	.	TRBV5-4	TRBJ2-1	.
TGTGCCAGCAGGCCTACAGGTAGTGGAGAGACCCAGTACTTC	CASRPTGSGETQYF	.	TRBV6-1	TRBJ2-5	.
TGTGCCAGCCACGTGGAGAGAACCAACCTCTCTGGAAACACCATATATTTT	CASHVERTNLSGNTIYF	.	TRBV9	TRBJ1-3	.
TGCGCCAGCAGCCCTCAACCCCCGGGACAGTATAATTCACCCCTCCACTTT	CASSPQPPGQYNSPLHF	.	TRBV4-1	TRBJ1-6	TRBD1
TGCGCCAGCAAGAGGGATTCAGGGGGGACTGAAGCTTTCTTT	CASKRDSGGTEAFF	.	TRBV5-1	TRBJ1-1	TRBD1
TGTGCCAGCAGTGGGGGGGGGAGGGGGGCCGAGCAGTACTTC	CASSGGGRGAEQYF	.	TRBV6-5	TRBJ2-7	.
TGCGCCAGCAGCTTGGAGGTAGGGGCGGAAGATGGCTACACCTTC	CASSLEVGAEDGYTF	.	TRBV5-1	TRBJ1-2	.